Listed here is a single T cell receptor (beta chain). What it binds is unknown. The CDR3 has 16 residues. V trimming: 0 bases; J trimming: 10 bases; junction bases outside the gene matches: 12. Per the germline V gene, CDR1 is SGHRS and CDR2 is YFSETQ. 5'-RACE, quantitative and with molecular barcodes, yielded the TCR beta libraries. TCRdb independently ran MiXCR on the 5' RACE reads; one entry per CDR3 protein. The data contain some 800,000 distinct CDR3 sequences, 10% to 15% of them seen just once; the ten biggest clones take up roughly 0.51%. The data were taken from a study of CD8 T cells in ankylosing spondylitis. Study-level points and caveats: Blood from ankylosing spondylitis patients appeared to carry a characteristic roughly 8-variant TCR beta motif.

This clonotype was sampled from a male donor with ankylosing spondylitis. The source material was blood, either unsorted or a sorted T cell fraction (not recorded which). The rearrangement joins TRBV5-1 to TRBJ2-1; 8 nucleotides match TRBD2. CDR3 nucleotides: TGCGCCAGCAGCTTGGGAGGTAGCGGGACCCAGTTGGAGCAGTTCTTC. Amino acid sequence: CASSLGGSGTQLEQFF.